The next 20 T cell receptor beta chains were all read from a single sample in a study of beta chain features in type 1 diabetes. Study conclusions and caveats: TCRB CDR3s were moderately but significantly shorter in Type 1 diabetes patients in all four CD4+ subsets.

The antigens of these receptors remain unknown. The entirety of the isolated RNA underwent reverse transcription, so expressed TCRB transcripts were sequenced. The method was immunoSEQ multiplex PCR; TCRdb's version includes in-frame clones alone and lacks a portion of them. The data hold under 850,000 clones, with around an eighth observed a single time. Sequencing was performed on naive CD4+ T cells from blood. Source of these receptors: a man aged 18 to 29 with type 1 diabetes.

This clone was seen a handful of times. V and J are TRBV18 and TRBJ2-1, with TRBD2 identical over 7 bases. The J segment lost 4 bases and the V segment lost 3 bases, leaving 0 bases of the junction unmatched. This CDR3 spans 13 amino acids. CDR1 and CDR2 from the germline V gene are KGHSH and LQKENI. In nucleotides, the CDR3 is TGTGCCAGCTCACCCGGGAGGTACAATGAGCAGTTCTTC. It codes for CASSPGRYNEQFF.

This clone has a handful of counts. The chain links TRBV11-2 to TRBJ1-4; 8 positions agree with TRBD1. The germline V gene has CDR1 SGHAT and CDR2 FQNNGV. The length of the CDR3 is 15 residues. Losses at the gene ends were 5 bases for V and 6 bases for J; bases not matched to a gene: 8. The CDR3 DNA follows: TGTGCCAGCAGCCGGCAGACAGGGGCGTATGAAAAACTGTTTTTT. As protein: CASSRQTGAYEKLFF.

This clone was counted between two and nine times. The chain has TRBV2 and TRBJ2-7; a possible D gene is TRBD2 (5 bases). Germline CDR1 reads SNHLY; CDR2 reads FYNNEI. The V gene lost 1 base and the J gene lost 3 bases, with 13 bases spanning the gap. This CDR3 spans 15 amino acids. CDR3 loop: CASSEGGSRGYEQYF. The CDR3 nucleotides read TGTGCCAGCAGTGAAGGAGGGAGTCGAGGCTACGAGCAGTACTTC.

This clone was counted a few times. The rearrangement uses TRBV11-2 and TRBJ1-2, with a possible D match to TRBD1 (5 bases). The V gene's germline CDR1 is SGHAT and CDR2 FQNNGV. The CDR3 covers 14 residues. Trimming left V 5 bases short and J 4 bases short, with 14 bases between. CDR3: CASSRDGASYGYTF. CDR3 nucleotide sequence: TGTGCCAGCAGCCGGGACGGCGCATCCTATGGCTACACCTTC. Using reference TRBV11-2 and TRBJ1-2 for the parts outside the CDR3, the full variable domain is EAGVAQSPRYKIIEKRQSVAFWCNPISGHATLYWYQQILGQGPKLLIQFQNNGVVDDSQLPKDRFSAERLKGVDSTLKIQPAKLEDSAVYLCASSRDGASYGYTFGSGTRLTVV.

This clone was observed a handful of times. This chain uses TRBV9 with TRBJ1-5, with TRBD1 as a possible D gene (5 bases). Trimming left V 0 bases short and J 6 bases short, with 13 bases between. The CDR3 totals 15 residues. Germline-derived CDR1 and CDR2 are SGDLS and YYNGEE. The CDR3 DNA reads TGTGCCAGCAGCGTAGGGGGGGACTTAGGTCAGCCCCAGCATTTT. It specifies CASSVGGDLGQPQHF.

In this sample, this clone turned up a few times. J is TRBJ1-1 and V is TRBV29-1, with 8 nucleotides matching TRBD1. V lost 7 bases to trimming and J lost 4 bases; unmatched junction nucleotides: 11. CDR3 size: 14 residues. From germline, CDR1 is SQVTM and CDR2 ANQGSEA. CDR3 coding DNA: TGCAGCGCCGGAAGGACAGGGTTGACCACTGAAGCTTTCTTT. Protein: CSAGRTGLTTEAFF.

This chain connects TRBV30 to TRBJ2-2; the D is unclear. Germline V gives CDR1 GTSNPN, CDR2 SVGIG (reference sequence). Trimming pared 3 bases from V and 6 bases from J, leaving 11 bases between. The CDR3 is made up of 13 amino acids. The CDR3, as DNA: TGTGCCTGGAGGAATATTGGGGCCGGGGAGCTGTTTTTT. Translating it yields CAWRNIGAGELFF.

In the case of this clone: At the DNA level, this CDR3 is encoded by other sequences in the same sample as well. The CDR3 sequence is CASSLEGRSSYNEQFF. CDR3 nucleotides: TGCGCCAGCAGCTTGGAGGGACGGAGCTCCTACAATGAGCAGTTCTTC. The chain combines TRBV5-1 with TRBJ2-1; D may correspond to TRBD1 or TRBD2 (5 bases each). This CDR3 comprises 16 residues. Germline CDR1 reads SGHRS; CDR2 reads YFSETQ. Trimming pared 0 bases from V and 0 bases from J, leaving 10 bases between.

This clone appeared a few times. The rearrangement joins TRBV30 to TRBJ2-1; TRBD1 agrees at 8 bases. Germline CDR1 is GTSNPN and CDR2 is SVGIG (reference sequence). The J segment lost 7 bases and the V segment lost 4 bases, leaving 9 bases of the junction unmatched. The CDR3 has 14 residues. The CDR3 here is CAWNGGTGKNEQFF. CDR3 nucleotides: TGTGCCTGGAATGGGGGGACAGGAAAGAATGAGCAGTTCTTC.

The chain carries TRBV14 and TRBJ1-1; D call uncertain. Looked up from germline, CDR1 is SGHDN and CDR2 is FVKESK. The CDR3 runs 13 residues. The germline V and J ends were trimmed by 4 bases and 1 base, with 7 bases remaining between them. As DNA, the CDR3 is TGTGCCAGCAGCCGTACCTCGAACACTGAAGCTTTCTTT. Translating it yields CASSRTSNTEAFF.

This clone turned up a few times. This chain connects TRBV19 to TRBJ2-3, with 8 bases fitting TRBD2. The V gene's germline CDR1 is LNHDA and CDR2 SQIVND (reference sequence). V was pared by 5 bases and J by 7 bases, with 8 bases of the junction left unmatched. This CDR3 spans 14 amino acids. Written as DNA, the CDR3 is TGTGCCAGTAGTCCCTCGATAGCGGGGAATACGCAGTATTTT. Protein product: CASSPSIAGNTQYF. Full variable domain (outside the CDR3, taken from reference TRBV19 and TRBJ2-3): DGGITQSPKYLFRKEGQNVTLSCEQNLNHDAMYWYRQDPGQGLRLIYYSQIVNDFQKGDIAEGYSVSREKKESFPLTVTSAQKNPTAFYLCASSPSIAGNTQYFGPGTRLTVL.

CDR3: CASVRVQETQYF. The CDR3 coding sequence is TGTGCCAGCGTTCGGGTCCAAGAGACCCAGTACTTC. The chain is built from TRBV2 and TRBJ2-5; D remains ambiguous. The V and J ends lost 8 bases and 1 base respectively, with 8 bases between them. This CDR3 spans 12 amino acids. From germline, CDR1 is SNHLY and CDR2 FYNNEI.

The chain is built from TRBV7-3 and TRBJ2-7; 7 nucleotides line up with TRBD1. V shed 5 bases, J shed 6 bases, and the junction held 1 base outside the gene matches. The CDR3 has 11 amino acids. Germline values: CDR1 SGHTA, CDR2 FQGTGA. CDR3 residues: CASSTGAEQYF. The CDR3 nucleotides are TGTGCCAGCAGCACAGGGGCCGAGCAGTACTTC.

This clone was detected a few times. This chain joins TRBV7-3 and TRBJ2-1; 7 bases agree with TRBD1. The CDR3 spans 15 residues. Trimming removed 5 bases from V and 0 bases from J; junction bases left unmatched: 4. Germline CDR1 SGHTA, CDR2 FQGTGA. CDR3 amino acids: CASSIQGSSYNEQFF. The CDR3 coding sequence is TGTGCCAGCAGCATACAGGGGAGCTCCTACAATGAGCAGTTCTTC.

V is TRBV13 and J is TRBJ2-7; D gene ambiguous. CDR1 is PRHDT and CDR2 is FYEKMQ in the germline V gene (reference sequence). Trimming left V 3 bases short and J 1 base short, with 4 bases between. CDR3 length equals 12 residues. The CDR3 region is CASSLGSYEQYF. In nucleotides, the CDR3 is TGTGCCAGCAGCTTGGGGTCCTACGAGCAGTACTTC. The whole variable domain, remainder taken from reference TRBV13 and TRBJ2-7, is AAGVIQSPRHLIKEKRETATLKCYPIPRHDTVYWYQQGPGQDPQFLISFYEKMQSDKGSIPDRFSAQQFSDYHSELNMSSLELGDSALYFCASSLGSYEQYFGPGTRLTVT.

This clone was recorded a few times. The rearrangement joins TRBV27 to TRBJ2-4; 7 bases are shared with TRBD1. The junction had 8 bases not matched to a gene; V was cut back by 4 bases and J by 8 bases. From germline, CDR1 is MNHEY and CDR2 SMNVEV (reference sequence). This CDR3 region has 14 residues. CDR3 sequence (DNA): TGTGCCAGCAGTTATGCTGGGACAGAAGACATTCAGTACTTC. Amino acids: CASSYAGTEDIQYF.

This chain links TRBV7-6 with TRBJ1-1; no clear D gene. Looked up from germline, CDR1 is SGHVS and CDR2 is FNYEAQ. The CDR3 extends over 15 amino acids. V was pared by 3 bases and J by 0 bases, with 11 bases between. DNA for the CDR3: TGTGCCAGCAGCTTCATCCCCGGGATGAACACTGAAGCTTTCTTT. It encodes CASSFIPGMNTEAFF.

In nucleotides, the CDR3 is TGTGCCAGCAGTGAAATGAGGGATCAGCCCCAGCATTTT. This codes for CASSEMRDQPQHF. The chain carries TRBV2 and TRBJ1-5, with D unresolved. The V gene lost 2 bases and the J gene lost 5 bases, with 7 bases spanning the gap. The CDR3 spans 13 residues. Germline values: CDR1 SNHLY, CDR2 FYNNEI.

This clone was seen a handful of times. V gene TRBV7-9 combines with J gene TRBJ1-1, with D uncertain. Looked up from germline, CDR1 is SEHNR and CDR2 is FQNEAQ (reference sequence). Trimming took off 5 bases at V and 1 base at J, with 11 bases between the two ends. CDR3 size: 14 residues. CDR3 sequence reads: CASSLSWGNTEAFF. The CDR3 DNA reads as TGTGCCAGCAGCCTCAGTTGGGGGAACACTGAAGCTTTCTTT.

Only a few counts were recorded for this clone. The chain combines TRBV7-2 with TRBJ2-3, with D perhaps TRBD2 (5 bases). Per germline, CDR1 SGHTA and CDR2 FQGNSA. Trimming removed 2 bases from V and 5 bases from J, with 14 bases in between. This CDR3 comprises 15 residues. The CDR3 protein is CASSLFGLAGDTQYF. CDR3 nucleotide sequence: TGTGCCAGCAGCTTATTCGGTCTAGCTGGAGATACGCAGTATTTT.